The 32 T cell receptor beta chains reported below all come from one sample, sequenced in a study of Graves' ophthalmopathy and Graves' hyperthyroidism. Amplifying from RNA transcripts, the study obtained TCR beta CDR3 regions. HTBI primers primed a first-round RT-PCR, and a second-round multiplex PCR followed. TCRdb called the multiplex PCR reads again in MiXCR, with one record for every CDR3 protein. The sample has about 740,000 distinct CDR3 sequences, around 40% seen once; the top ten hold around 40%. Material for sequencing was peripheral blood. These receptor sequences come from an adult man with Graves' ophthalmopathy.

This clonotype has at least ten counts. The J gene is TRBJ1-1, the V gene TRBV2; TRBD1 aligns across 8 bases. V was clipped by 6 bases and J by 5 bases; unmatched bases: 11. Germline V gives CDR1 SNHLY, CDR2 FYNNEI. The CDR3 covers 15 residues. The CDR3 sequence: CASRPGQALRTEAFF. CDR3 nucleotide sequence: TGTGCCAGCAGGCCGGGACAGGCCCTGAGGACTGAAGCTTTCTTT.

Note on this clonotype: This could be a read error, since a much larger clone is one nucleotide away. The V and J genes are TRBV7-9 and TRBJ2-2; D uncertain. The CDR3 covers 13 residues. Germline CDR1 reads SEHNR; CDR2 reads FQNEAQ (reference sequence). Deletions cut 7 bases from V and 1 base from J, with 7 bases between. CDR3 coding DNA: TGTGCCAGCAATCACAGGAACACCGGGGAGCTGTTTTTT. It yields the protein CASNHRNTGELFF.

This clonotype was counted between two and nine times. The V gene is TRBV12-3 or TRBV12-4, the J gene TRBJ2-6; D remains unclear. Trimming shortened V by 5 bases and J by 0 bases, and 8 bases separated the two germline ends. This CDR3 is 15 amino acids long. CDR3 bases: TGTGCCAGCAGTCCAGCCTACTCTGGGGCCAACGTCCTGACTTTC. Amino acid sequence: CASSPAYSGANVLTF.

The chain has TRBV29-1 and TRBJ1-5; D possibly corresponds to TRBD1 (5 bases). The CDR3 has 14 residues. V was cut by 2 bases and J by 3 bases, with 11 bases left in between. Looked up from germline, CDR1 is SQVTM and CDR2 is ANQGSEA. The CDR3 loop is CSVESGGYNQPQHF. CDR3 nucleotides: TGCAGCGTTGAATCGGGGGGATACAATCAGCCCCAGCATTTT.

Regarding this clonotype: The junction departs from germline at one end; a sequencing error may be responsible. The CDR3 DNA reads as TGCAGCGCTGAAGGTCACGGCGGCCAGCCCCAGCATTTT. It yields the protein CSAEGHGGQPQHF. The V call is TRBV29-1, the J call TRBJ1-5, with no clear D. There are 13 residues in the CDR3. The germline V gene encodes CDR1 SQVTM and CDR2 ANQGSEA. The full variable domain, rest sourced from reference TRBV29-1 and TRBJ1-5, is SAVISQKPSRDICQRGTSLTIQCQVDSQVTMMFWYRQQPGQSLTLIATANQGSEATYESGFVIDKFPISRPNLTFSTLTVSNMSPEDSSIYLCSAEGHGGQPQHFGDGTRLSIL.

The chain's CDR3 is CATRQQGSHGYTF. CDR3 coding DNA: TGTGCCACCAGGCAACAGGGATCACATGGCTACACCTTC. The J gene is TRBJ1-2, the V gene TRBV28; the D gene is possibly TRBD1 (6 bases). V dropped 10 bases and J dropped 6 bases, with 18 bases sitting between them. This CDR3 region has 13 residues. The V gene's germline CDR1 is MDHEN and CDR2 SYDVKM.

Many counts were recorded for this clonotype. This sequence joins TRBV10-2 and TRBJ1-2; D is possibly TRBD1 (6 bases). This CDR3 spans 15 amino acids. V was pared by 1 base and J by 7 bases, with 16 bases between. CDR1 is WSHSY, CDR2 SAAADI, per germline. The DNA of the CDR3 is TGCGCCAGCAGTGAGTACGGACAGACAAATCGTGGCTACACCTTC. Amino acid sequence: CASSEYGQTNRGYTF.

This clonotype occurred a few times. The rearrangement uses TRBV7-9 and TRBJ2-7; 9 bases are a match to TRBD2. Germline CDR1 reads SEHNR; CDR2 reads FQNEAQ (reference sequence). Trimming at V came to 1 base and at J to 3 bases, leaving 4 bases not matched to a gene. The CDR3 length is 15 residues. Here the CDR3 reads CASSLGGLAGYEQYF. CDR3 DNA sequence: TGTGCCAGCAGCTTAGGGGGACTAGCAGGCTACGAGCAGTACTTC.

This clonotype was seen only a few times. This chain uses TRBV20-1 with TRBJ2-7; 9 nucleotides match TRBD2. The J segment lost 2 bases and the V segment lost 6 bases, leaving 14 bases of the junction unmatched. This CDR3 comprises 16 residues. Germline CDR1 and CDR2: DFQATT and SNEGSKA (reference sequence). In DNA, the CDR3 is TGCAGTGCCTCGGCCAGGCGGACTAGCGAGGCCTACGAGCAGTACTTC. Its protein product is CSASARRTSEAYEQYF.

The chain carries TRBV11-2 and TRBJ1-4, with 8 positions matching TRBD1. Germline V gene lookup returns CDR1 SGHAT and CDR2 FQNNGV. The CDR3 extends over 11 amino acids. V lost 5 bases, J lost 13 bases, and 3 bases stayed unmatched. CDR3 nucleotide sequence: TGTGCCAGCAGCCCCACAGGGGGACTGTTTTTT. Its translation: CASSPTGGLFF.

This clonotype was seen ten or more times. The chain has TRBV14 and TRBJ1-6; D not resolved. CDR1 and CDR2 (germline): SGHDN, FVKESK. V was trimmed by 5 bases and J by 1 base, leaving 9 bases between them. This CDR3 has 15 amino acids. The CDR3 protein is CASSDSVSYNSPLHF. In nucleotides, the CDR3 is TGTGCCAGCAGCGATAGTGTGTCCTATAATTCACCCCTCCACTTT.

V gene TRBV6-6 combines with J gene TRBJ2-7, with 7 nucleotides matching TRBD1. Germline V gives CDR1 MNHNY, CDR2 SVGAGI (reference sequence). V lost 0 bases, J lost 3 bases, and 5 bases stayed unmatched. The CDR3 spans 15 residues. This CDR3 is CASSYSRDSDYEQYF. The DNA for the CDR3 is TGTGCCAGCAGTTACTCACGGGACAGTGACTACGAGCAGTACTTC.

This clonotype was counted ten times or more. The CDR3 DNA sequence: TGCAGCGTTAGGTCTGGGGCCAACGTCCTGACTTTC. It yields the protein CSVRSGANVLTF. The chain is built from TRBV29-1 and TRBJ2-6; D gene uncertain. Trimming pared 5 bases from V and 1 base from J, leaving 3 bases between. Germline V lookup: CDR1 SQVTM, CDR2 ANQGSEA. This CDR3 has 12 amino acids.

The V gene is TRBV6-4, the J gene TRBJ2-6; D is ambiguous. The germline V and J ends were trimmed by 3 bases and 0 bases, with 9 bases remaining between them. The CDR3 spans 16 residues. Germline assignment: CDR1 MRHNA and CDR2 SNTAGT. Here the CDR3 reads CASSDWTGSGANVLTF. The DNA for the CDR3 is TGTGCCAGCAGTGATTGGACGGGCTCTGGGGCCAACGTCCTGACTTTC.

This clonotype was seen more than once but under ten times. As DNA, the CDR3 is TGCGCCAGCATGCTCGTGGGGGGCTCAACCACTGAAGCTTTCTTT. Protein: CASMLVGGSTTEAFF. The J gene is TRBJ1-1, the V gene TRBV5-1; the D gene is possibly TRBD1 (6 bases). CDR3 length: 15 amino acids. Germline loops: CDR1 SGHRS, CDR2 YFSETQ. The ends were cut back, 6 bases at V and 4 bases at J, with 19 bases in the middle.

This clonotype was detected a few times. The chain is built from TRBV7-9 and TRBJ1-2, with TRBD1 as a possible D gene (5 bases). The ends were cut back, 1 base at V and 4 bases at J, with 13 bases in the middle. CDR1 and CDR2 (germline): SEHNR, FQNEAQ (reference sequence). The CDR3 spans 15 residues. CDR3: CASSLDPRQFYGYTF. The CDR3 DNA sequence: TGTGCCAGCAGCTTAGATCCGAGACAGTTCTATGGCTACACCTTC.

Concerning this clonotype: It is likely a read error, because the conserved phenylalanine at the end of the CDR3 is missing. The V gene is TRBV24-1, the J gene TRBJ2-5; 11 nucleotides align to TRBD1. The CDR3 has 13 residues. From germline, CDR1 is KGHDR and CDR2 SFDVKD. CDR3 in DNA: TGTGCTCCCGGGACAGGGGGTTTCGAGACCCAGTACCTC. It specifies CAPGTGGFETQYL.

V gene TRBV7-9 combines with J gene TRBJ2-1; D is perhaps TRBD1 or TRBD2 (5 bases each). Germline loops: CDR1 SEHNR, CDR2 FQNEAQ (reference sequence). V was trimmed by 5 bases and J by 15 bases, leaving 17 bases between them. This CDR3 has 12 residues. The CDR3 DNA sequence: TGTGCCAGCAGCGGGCGGAGTCCTGGGGGGTTCTTC. Translated: CASSGRSPGGFF.

This rearrangement joins TRBV20-1 to TRBJ1-2; TRBD1 agrees at 7 bases. After removal of 1 base from V and 8 bases from J, the junction contained 7 bases not matched to a gene. This CDR3 contains 13 residues. Germline values: CDR1 DFQATT, CDR2 SNEGSKA (reference sequence). CDR3 in DNA: TGCAGTGCTAGAGTCGACAGGGTAAAGGGCTACACCTTC. Translation: CSARVDRVKGYTF.

On this clonotype: No DNA is shown, since the ends of the CDR3 on it are uncertain; the CDR3 is the one TCRdb lists. The V and J genes are TRBV29-1 and TRBJ1-3. Germline CDR1 and CDR2: SQVTM and ANQGSEA. Both ends counted, the CDR3 spans 22 residues. The chain's CDR3 is CSVSNSLAGNTEAFFGQGTIYF.

Details on this clonotype: A much larger clone lies a single base off, so this may be a read error. The gene calls are TRBV24-1 and TRBJ1-4; TRBD1 matches 10 bases. Per the germline V gene, CDR1 is KGHDR and CDR2 is SFDVKD. CDR3 length: 16 amino acids. The J segment lost 7 bases and the V segment lost 5 bases, leaving 9 bases of the junction unmatched. The CDR3 protein is CATSAGGTGAFEKLFF. The CDR3 DNA reads as TGTGCCACCAGTGCCGGAGGGACAGGGGCTTTTGAAAAACTGTTTTTT.

This clonotype was detected many times. The chain employs TRBV11-2 and TRBJ2-5; TRBD2 might be the D (6 bases). Trimming took 4 bases from V and 5 from J, leaving 14 bases between them. The CDR3 is 14 amino acids. Germline CDR1 is SGHAT and CDR2 is FQNNGV. CDR3 sequence: CASSWGGDEETQYF. The CDR3 bases are TGTGCCAGCAGCTGGGGCGGGGACGAGGAGACCCAGTACTTC. Complete variable domain (other parts from reference TRBV11-2 and TRBJ2-5): EAGVAQSPRYKIIEKRQSVAFWCNPISGHATLYWYQQILGQGPKLLIQFQNNGVVDDSQLPKDRFSAERLKGVDSTLKIQPAKLEDSAVYLCASSWGGDEETQYFGPGTRLLVL.

This clonotype was observed a handful of times. The chain links TRBV6-6 to TRBJ1-1; D perhaps matches TRBD1 (6 bases). This CDR3 contains 13 residues. Trimming took off 5 bases at V and 11 bases at J, with 18 bases between the two ends. Germline assignment: CDR1 MNHNY and CDR2 SVGAGI (reference sequence). CDR3 region: CASSPGGSNSAFF. Here the CDR3 DNA reads TGTGCCAGCAGTCCTGGGGGCTCTAATTCGGCTTTCTTT.

The V call is TRBV7-9, the J call TRBJ2-7; 8 positions agree with TRBD2. The germline V gene has CDR1 SEHNR and CDR2 FQNEAQ (reference sequence). V lost 6 bases, J lost 4 bases, and 8 bases stayed unmatched. CDR3 length: 14 residues. CDR3 region: CASSLISGTYEQYF. CDR3 in DNA: TGTGCCAGCAGTTTAATTAGCGGGACTTACGAGCAGTACTTC.

This clonotype was observed at least ten times. The chain uses TRBV24-1 and TRBJ2-2; 7 nucleotides agree with TRBD1. CDR3 size: 13 residues. Trimming cost V 9 bases and J 7 bases; bases outside gene matches: 7. CDR1 and CDR2 from the germline V gene are KGHDR and SFDVKD. The CDR3 DNA is TGTGCCACCGCAGGGACAGTACTCGGGGAGCTGTTTTTT. This translates into CATAGTVLGELFF.

This clonotype was counted at least ten times. This chain connects TRBV7-2 to TRBJ2-7; D is unresolved. Germline CDR1 and CDR2: SGHTA and FQGNSA. This CDR3 region has 13 residues. The V end was cut by 1 base, the J end by 7 bases, with 11 bases between. CDR3 coding DNA: TGTGCCAGCAGCTTAGAGACTGGTTGGGAGCAGTACTTC. It translates to CASSLETGWEQYF.

In regard to this clonotype: Given a much more abundant clone one base away, this may be a read error. The chain is built from TRBV20-1 and TRBJ1-2; 9 nucleotides match TRBD1. This CDR3 spans 13 amino acids. CDR1 is DFQATT and CDR2 is SNEGSKA in the germline V gene (reference sequence). V lost 0 bases and J lost 7; bases outside the gene matches: 3. CDR3 bases: TGCAGTGCTAGAGAGGGACAGGGCTGTGGCTACACCTTC. It specifies CSAREGQGCGYTF.

This clonotype was seen a few times. The chain carries TRBV7-9 and TRBJ1-1, with a weak D call TRBD1 (6 bases). Germline-derived CDR1 and CDR2 are SEHNR and FQNEAQ (reference sequence). Trimming removed 5 bases from V and 0 bases from J, with 13 bases in between. This CDR3 is 15 amino acids long. CDR3 amino acids: CASSPYGQLNTEAFF. CDR3 bases: TGTGCCAGCAGCCCTTATGGACAGTTGAACACTGAAGCTTTCTTT.

In this sample, this clonotype turned up once. The V gene is TRBV29-1, the J gene TRBJ1-6; TRBD1 matches at 8 bases. In germline, CDR1 is SQVTM, CDR2 ANQGSEA. CDR3 length: 14 residues. V gave up 5 bases and J gave up 9 bases; unmatched junction bases: 9. Here the CDR3 reads CSVQGQGVGSPLHF. Written as DNA, the CDR3 is TGCAGCGTTCAAGGACAGGGTGTGGGTTCACCCCTCCACTTT.

This clonotype was picked up a small number of times. This rearrangement joins TRBV20-1 to TRBJ1-5; 11 bases are a match to TRBD1. CDR1 and CDR2 (germline): DFQATT, SNEGSKA (reference sequence). With 0 bases clipped from V and 2 bases from J, the junction kept 12 bases outside the gene matches. This CDR3 is built from 19 residues. CDR3 in amino acids: CSARDQRGQGAGGNQPQHF. CDR3 in DNA: TGCAGTGCTAGAGATCAGAGAGGACAGGGGGCCGGGGGCAATCAGCCCCAGCATTTT.

This clonotype was counted once. The chain combines TRBV29-1 with TRBJ2-7, with 14 bases lining up with TRBD2. The CDR3 sequence is 14 residues long. Looked up from germline, CDR1 is SQVTM and CDR2 is ANQGSEA. The trim removed 6 bases at V and 2 bases at J, leaving 3 bases unmatched. Written as DNA, the CDR3 is TGCAGCGTCCGGACTAGCGGGGGGACCTACGAGCAGTACTTC. Amino acids: CSVRTSGGTYEQYF.

This clonotype was seen at least ten times. The chain has TRBV10-3 and TRBJ1-4; tentatively, D is TRBD1 (6 bases). CDR3 length: 15 residues. Looked up from germline, CDR1 is ENHRY and CDR2 is SYGVKD. The V gene lost 3 bases and the J gene lost 8 bases, with 16 bases spanning the gap. CDR3 sequence: CAISESGGAGEKLFF. The CDR3 DNA is TGTGCCATCAGTGAATCGGGGGGCGCGGGAGAAAAACTGTTTTTT.